The clone carrying this T cell receptor beta chain was found once. This CDR3 region has 15 residues. Germline V gene sequence: CDR1 SEHNR, CDR2 FQNEAQ (reference sequence). Trimming shortened V by 5 bases and J by 4 bases, and 14 bases separated the two germline ends. Original handling: Reference gene primers were amplified, and this amplification served to estimate nucleated cell counts. This table comes from immunoSEQ multiplex PCR, and its TCRdb copy is limited to in-frame clones, with some not included. The V and J calls and clone size come from that table; D and trimming were worked out from the DNA. Found here are more than 95,000 clones, about four fifths of them singletons; the top ten hold more than 4.5%. This sample stems from a study of blood T cell repertoires in COVID-19. About the study: T cells, B-cell-depleted T cells, or PBMCs supplied cDNA or gDNA.

The chain links TRBV7-9 to TRBJ2-2, with TRBD1 as a possible D gene (6 bases). Material: peripheral blood. This sequence originates from a man aged 55 to 69 with acute or convalescent COVID-19. CDR3 sequence reads: CASSPQGQFTGELFF. In nucleotides, the CDR3 is TGTGCCAGCAGCCCACAAGGACAGTTCACCGGGGAGCTGTTTTTT.